Listed below are T cell receptor beta chains from one sample, sequenced in a study of blood T cell repertoires in COVID-19. TCRdb keeps only in-frame clones here, not all; method: immunoSEQ multiplex PCR. The table shows about 360,000 clones, with approximately 91% occurring only once. Sample: PBMCs or T cells enriched from blood (not recorded which). The receptors originated from a woman between 35 and 50 years old with acute COVID-19. Each CDR3 is given with its conserved first and last residue. A D gene is named only where the DNA matches it firmly.

TRBJ2-5 - TRBV24-1 CASQTGEVKETQYF
TRBJ1-6 - TRBV4-1 CASSQETVNNSPLHF
TRBJ2-5 TRBD2 TRBV30 CAWSVGAGGPETQYF
TRBJ2-3 TRBD1 TRBV9 CASSSQGWDTQYF
TRBJ2-3 - TRBV30 CAWSVLGYGTDTQYF
TRBJ2-5 - TRBV29-1 CSVDLGALGETQYF
TRBJ1-3 TRBD1 TRBV6-5 CASRVGQGSTIYF
TRBJ1-2 - TRBV3-1/TRBV3-2 CASSQTTGGYGYTF
TRBJ2-1 TRBD2 TRBV5-5 CASSPGLADYGEQFF
TRBJ2-5 TRBD2 TRBV2 CASRLAGIFQETQYF
TRBJ2-7 TRBD1 TRBV10-2 CASSYPGTGAEQYF
TRBJ1-6 - TRBV2 CASSELLGGPSGGRSPLHF
TRBJ1-1 TRBD1 TRBV7-9 CASSVGQDGDTEAFF
TRBJ1-1 TRBD1 TRBV12-3/TRBV12-4 CASSTPGQVRGFF
TRBJ2-5 TRBD2 TRBV2 CASSALELAEQETQYF
TRBJ2-7 TRBD1 TRBV13 CASSSGQGNEQYF
TRBJ1-1 TRBD1 TRBV12-5 CASGLSSGQTTEAFF
TRBJ2-1 TRBD2 TRBV20-1 CSASTSSGAGEQFF
TRBJ2-2 TRBD1 TRBV7-2 CASSRTGGTGELFF
TRBJ1-6 TRBD1 TRBV11-2 CASSPPGQGNSPLHF
TRBJ2-7 TRBD1 TRBV7-9 CASSLLGQADYEQYF
TRBJ1-6 TRBD1 TRBV27 CASSLTGTAPNSPLHF
TRBJ2-3 TRBD2 TRBV27 CASSRLASTDTQYF
TRBJ1-2 - TRBV12-3/TRBV12-4 CASSLGQGRGYTF
TRBJ1-2 TRBD1 TRBV6-5 CASAQTGGNYGYTF
TRBJ2-3 - TRBV5-1 CASSLAGVADTQYF
TRBJ1-4 TRBD1 TRBV18 CASSPPGGMGEKLFF
TRBJ2-5 TRBD1 TRBV5-1 CASSPLGTGGETQYF
TRBJ1-2 TRBD1 TRBV15 CATSQDRGDYGYTF
TRBJ2-3 TRBD2 TRBV19 CASSPYGGGGATDTQYF
TRBJ2-5 TRBD2 TRBV7-9 CASSFLAGQETQYF
TRBJ2-7 TRBD1 TRBV29-1 CSGLQGAQGVQYF
TRBJ1-3 - TRBV9 CASSLAGSGNTIYF
TRBJ1-5 TRBD1 TRBV19 CASSTQGEIANQPQHF
TRBJ1-1 - TRBV18 CASSSRTDTEAFF
TRBJ1-2 - TRBV19 CASSIGQGYGYTF
TRBJ1-2 - TRBV11-2 CASSLDRDYGYTF